The 17 T cell receptor beta chains below all came from one sample that was sequenced in a study of CD8 T cells in Susac syndrome. Random hexamers primed reverse transcription of about 0.5 to 1 ug RNA. TCRdb reprocessed the immunoSEQ multiplex PCR reads via MiXCR and lists one record per CDR3 protein. The table includes about 120,000 distinct CDR3 sequences, roughly 94% detected once. Sample: CD4+ T cells from PBMCs. The receptors stem from a human donor with multiple sclerosis.

The chain couples TRBV29-1 to TRBJ2-6; TRBD1 is a possible D gene (5 bases). CDR3 size: 16 residues. Trimming pared 5 bases from V and 0 bases from J, leaving 14 bases between. The germline V gene encodes CDR1 SQVTM and CDR2 ANQGSEA. This chain's CDR3 is CSVTSDSFSGANVLTF. The CDR3, as DNA: TGCAGCGTTACTTCTGACAGTTTCTCTGGGGCCAACGTCCTGACTTTC.

The chain employs TRBV30 and TRBJ2-1; D call uncertain. CDR1 and CDR2 (germline): GTSNPN, SVGIG (reference sequence). CDR3 size: 17 residues. V lost 4 bases to trimming and J lost 0 bases, with 19 bases between them. CDR3 amino acids: CAWITPGDSSSYNEQFF. DNA for the CDR3: TGTGCCTGGATCACTCCCGGTGACTCTTCCTCCTACAATGAGCAGTTCTTC.

The gene calls are TRBV5-6 and TRBJ1-5, with D uncertain. Germline CDR1 is SGHDT and CDR2 is YYEEEE. CDR3 length: 12 residues. V lost 1 base and J lost 6, with 5 bases in between. CDR3 protein: CASSLRGQPQHF. Written as DNA, the CDR3 is TGTGCCAGCAGCTTGCGAGGTCAGCCCCAGCATTTT. Drawing the rest from reference TRBV5-6 and TRBJ1-5, the complete variable domain is DAGVTQSPTHLIKTRGQQVTLRCSPKSGHDTVSWYQQALGQGPQFIFQYYEEEERQRGNFPDRFSGHQFPNYSSELNVNALLLGDSALYLCASSLRGQPQHFGDGTRLSIL.

This chain joins TRBV30 and TRBJ1-1; weak D call: TRBD1 (5 bases). This CDR3 comprises 11 residues. Trimming pared 5 bases from V and 1 base from J, leaving 5 bases between. The germline gives CDR1 GTSNPN, CDR2 SVGIG (reference sequence). The CDR3 sequence: CAWDRNTEAFF. The DNA for the CDR3 is TGTGCCTGGGACAGGAACACTGAAGCTTTCTTT.

The chain is built from TRBV7-9 and TRBJ2-7; 8 nucleotides agree with TRBD2. Germline values: CDR1 SEHNR, CDR2 FQNEAQ (reference sequence). This CDR3 spans 15 amino acids. Trimming cost V 4 bases and J 2 bases; bases outside gene matches: 7. CDR3 residues: CASSSTGGTAYEQYF. CDR3 DNA: TGTGCCAGCAGCTCGACGGGGGGGACGGCCTACGAGCAGTACTTC.

Concerning this clonotype: A junction boundary mismatches the germline segment, possibly from a read error. V is TRBV5-1 and J is TRBJ1-1; D is uncertain. This CDR3 is built from 15 residues. Germline lookup yields CDR1 SGHRS and CDR2 YFSETQ. The CDR3 here is CASSVQTTPNTEAFF. As DNA, the CDR3 is TGCGCCAGCAGCGTCCAGACGACGCCAAACACTGAGGCTTTCTTT.

This chain uses TRBV3-1 with TRBJ2-1; D is uncertain. V was pared by 3 bases and J by 9 bases, with 9 bases between. This CDR3 spans 12 amino acids. CDR1 is LGHDT and CDR2 is YNNKEL in the germline V gene (reference sequence). CDR3 DNA: TGTGCCAGCAGCCACCGGTCGGGTGAGCAGTTCTTC. Residues: CASSHRSGEQFF.

This rearrangement joins TRBV7-2 to TRBJ1-5, with D tentatively TRBD1 (5 bases). Trimming stripped 5 bases from V and 6 bases from J, with 14 bases between. The CDR3 loop spans 14 amino acids. Germline V gene lookup returns CDR1 SGHTA and CDR2 FQGNSA. The CDR3 DNA sequence: TGTGCCAGCAGCCACAAGGGTCAGGGTCAGCCCCAGCATTTT. Its translation: CASSHKGQGQPQHF.

The chain couples TRBV7-2 to TRBJ1-2; D call uncertain. The V and J ends lost 2 bases and 8 bases respectively, with 15 bases between them. The CDR3 runs to 14 residues. CDR1 is SGHTA, CDR2 FQGNSA, per germline. DNA for the CDR3: TGTGCCAGCAGCTTACCTGCGACGGTCGGAGGCTACACCTTC. This encodes CASSLPATVGGYTF.

The rearrangement joins TRBV4-3 to TRBJ2-1; 7 bases map to TRBD1. Germline V gene data show CDR1 as LGHNA and CDR2 as YSLEER. This CDR3 region has 15 residues. The junction had 5 bases not matched to a gene; V was cut back by 4 bases and J by 2 bases. The CDR3 bases are TGCGCCAGCAGCCGAGACAGGGAGACCTACAATGAGCAGTTCTTC. Its protein product is CASSRDRETYNEQFF.

The chain couples TRBV19 to TRBJ1-1, with D perhaps matching TRBD1 (5 bases). Germline CDR1 LNHDA, CDR2 SQIVND (reference sequence). V lost 6 bases, J lost 5 bases, and 22 bases lay in between. This CDR3 spans 16 amino acids. CDR3 in amino acids: CASRRGRDRGFTEAFF. For the CDR3, the DNA is TGTGCCAGTAGGAGGGGACGGGACCGAGGGTTTACTGAAGCTTTCTTT.

This clonotype was found once. This chain links TRBV23-1 with TRBJ1-1; possibly TRBD1 for D (5 bases). TRBV23-1 is an ORF for which the function is uncertain. The ends were cut back, 4 bases at V and 1 base at J, with 16 bases in the middle. The CDR3 has 16 amino acids. As DNA, the CDR3 is TGCGCCAGCAGTCCGGAGCCGGCAGGGAAGAACACTGAAGCTTTCTTT. Its translation: CASSPEPAGKNTEAFF.

The chain has TRBV6-2 or TRBV6-3 and TRBJ2-5; no clear D. The germline V gene has CDR1 MNHEY and CDR2 SVGEGT. This CDR3 is built from 11 residues. V was trimmed by 7 bases and J by 5 bases, leaving 8 bases between them. CDR3 in DNA: TGTGCCAGCATGAACGGGGAGACCCAGTACTTC. Translation: CASMNGETQYF.

J is TRBJ1-2 and V is TRBV6-5; unclear D gene. V lost 7 bases, J lost 8 bases, and 14 bases lay in between. Germline V gene sequence: CDR1 MNHEY, CDR2 SVGAGI. CDR3 length: 12 residues. The CDR3 is CASTRSGEGYTF. CDR3 in DNA: TGTGCCAGCACCAGGTCCGGGGAGGGCTACACCTTC.

The chain uses TRBV11-1 and TRBJ2-7; 8 nucleotides line up with TRBD2. Germline CDR1 is SGHAT and CDR2 is FQDESV (reference sequence). The CDR3 extends over 14 amino acids. Trimming cost V 5 bases and J 3 bases; bases outside gene matches: 6. This CDR3 reads CASSSSGRYYEQYF. Here the CDR3 DNA reads TGTGCCAGCAGCAGCAGCGGGAGATACTACGAGCAGTACTTC.

The chain couples TRBV2 to TRBJ1-5; a possible D gene is TRBD1 (5 bases). V gave up 6 bases and J gave up 4 bases, with 10 bases separating them. The CDR3 runs to 13 residues. The germline CDR1 and CDR2 sequences are SNHLY and FYNNEI. CDR3 sequence: CASRGTWNQPQHF. CDR3 sequence (DNA): TGTGCCAGCAGGGGGACCTGGAATCAGCCCCAGCATTTT.

This chain connects TRBV30 to TRBJ1-2; D is unclear. This CDR3 region has 12 residues. Trimming cost V 0 bases and J 4 bases, with 6 bases left between them. CDR1 is GTSNPN and CDR2 is SVGIG in the germline V gene (reference sequence). The CDR3 loop reads CAWSVTSYGYTF. In nucleotides, the CDR3 is TGTGCCTGGAGTGTGACTTCCTATGGCTACACCTTC.